Sequencing of this TCR beta chain was carried out in a study of shared clonotypes between healthy human individuals. The wider study: Per-donor plates numbered three CD4 naive, three CD4 memory, two CD8 naive and one CD8 memory.

Regarding the study as a whole: Relative to clonotypes present in all four donors, those not shared had lower generation probabilities. Rarefaction indicated that sorted-subset sequencing remained incomplete although depth was large.

The ends lost 6 bases at V and 2 bases at J; junction bases unmatched: 7. CDR1 and CDR2 from the germline V gene are SNHLY and FYNNEI. CDR3 length equals 14 residues. Turning to this clone: The antigen remains undetermined.

Per the original data handling: Filtering differed for immunoSEQ, which gave only junction sequences without quality scores. TCRdb's copy holds only in-frame clones and misses some; the assay was immunoSEQ multiplex PCR. Clonal size and the V and J genes are those of that table, whereas D and trimming came from the DNA. The table shows roughly 1,600,000 clones, with 98% to 99% occurring only once. Material: naive CD4+ T cells sorted from blood. This sample's subset: CD45RA+ positively selected. The clonotype originates from a man aged 25-45 years in good health. This sequence joins TRBV2 and TRBJ2-7; TRBD2 aligns across 7 bases. The CDR3 DNA reads as TGTGCCAGCAGCCGGGCTAGCGGTCCCTACGAGCAGTACTTC. Its protein product is CASSRASGPYEQYF.